The 2 T cell receptor beta chains below were found in one sample sequenced in a study of siplizumab effects on memory and regulatory T cells. Some clones are missing from TCRdb's copy, which holds only in-frame ones; the method was immunoSEQ multiplex PCR. The sample has 85,000 or so clones; 85% to 95% are singletons. The sequenced sample was CD8+ T cells sorted from blood. Receptors were obtained from a human donor in good health.

This chain uses TRBV19 with TRBJ2-7; 8 nucleotides align to TRBD1. V dropped 5 bases and J dropped 5; count of bases not matched to a gene: 11. This CDR3 spans 15 amino acids. Germline V gene sequence: CDR1 LNHDA, CDR2 SQIVND (reference sequence). The chain's CDR3 is CASSVSGGAGNEQYF. Written as DNA, the CDR3 is TGTGCCAGTAGTGTCTCAGGGGGCGCAGGTAACGAGCAGTACTTC. Full variable domain (missing parts from reference TRBV19 and TRBJ2-7): DGGITQSPKYLFRKEGQNVTLSCEQNLNHDAMYWYRQDPGQGLRLIYYSQIVNDFQKGDIAEGYSVSREKKESFPLTVTSAQKNPTAFYLCASSVSGGAGNEQYFGPGTRLTVT.

The rearrangement links TRBV9 to TRBJ2-7, with D unclear. Germline CDR1 SGDLS, CDR2 YYNGEE. The CDR3 covers 14 residues. V was trimmed by 4 bases and J by 2 bases, leaving 13 bases between them. The CDR3 reads CASSSKYQPYEQYF. Written as DNA, the CDR3 is TGTGCCAGCAGCTCAAAATACCAGCCCTACGAGCAGTACTTC.